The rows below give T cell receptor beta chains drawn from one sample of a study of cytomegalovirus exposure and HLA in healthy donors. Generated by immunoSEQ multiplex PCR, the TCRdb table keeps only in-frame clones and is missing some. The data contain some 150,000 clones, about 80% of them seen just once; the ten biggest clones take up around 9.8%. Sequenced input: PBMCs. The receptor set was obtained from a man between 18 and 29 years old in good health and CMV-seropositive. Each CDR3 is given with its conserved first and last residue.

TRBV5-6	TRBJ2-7	CASSHGRTGAWEQYF
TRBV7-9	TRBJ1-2	CASSSRTGLGYTF
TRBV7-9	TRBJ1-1	CASSDRRNTEAFF
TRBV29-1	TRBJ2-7	CSVAGTGGYEQYF
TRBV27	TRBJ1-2	CASSPWDILGGYTF
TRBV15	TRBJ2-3	CATSRFRGAGATDTQYF
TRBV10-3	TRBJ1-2	CATSGTEDGYTF
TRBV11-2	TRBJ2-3	CASSAGQGAGTQYF
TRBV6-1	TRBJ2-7	CASSLGEGNEQYF
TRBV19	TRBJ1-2	CASTFGLDSGFGYTF
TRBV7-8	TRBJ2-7	CASSLIAGMVGEQYF
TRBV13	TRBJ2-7	CASSLEPVAGGPREQYF
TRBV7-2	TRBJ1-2	CASSHRQGAGGYTF
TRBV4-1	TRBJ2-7	CASSQEQGPYEQYF
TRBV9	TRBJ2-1	CASSGTGGRTSGGAWNNEQFF
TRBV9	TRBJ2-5	CASSPGTAQETQYF
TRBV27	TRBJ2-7	CASLSPVTPYEQYF
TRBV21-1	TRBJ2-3	CASSKQTSVDTQYF
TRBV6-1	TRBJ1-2	CASSELTGGRGYTF
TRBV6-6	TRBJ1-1	CASRAMNTEAFF
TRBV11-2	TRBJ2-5	CASSPRPATGRETQYF
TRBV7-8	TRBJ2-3	CASSLGLAEGTQYF
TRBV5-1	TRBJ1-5	CASSQTGGNQPQHF
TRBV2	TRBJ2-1	CASRTDRTAYNEQFF
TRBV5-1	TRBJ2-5	CASAPLAGVLETQYF